The present T cell receptor (beta chain) was sequenced within a study of cytomegalovirus exposure and HLA in healthy donors. Primers for the PCR totalled 60 Vbeta and 13 Jbeta. Using immunoSEQ multiplex PCR, the repertoire was profiled, and TCRdb retains in-frame clones only, with some absent. The sample yields around 200,000 clones, approximately 83% seen once. This CDR3 is built from 18 residues. The germline V gene encodes CDR1 MDHEN and CDR2 SYDVKM. J lost 0 bases, V lost 6 bases, and 15 bases had no gene match. The receptor comes from a girl between 10 and 17 years old in good health and CMV-seronegative. The chain is built from TRBV28 and TRBJ2-3; 7 bases are shared with TRBD1. Material: PBMCs. CDR3 nucleotide sequence: TGTGCCAGCAGCACCCACGGACAGGTGGATTCTAGCACAGATACGCAGTATTTT. Translation gives CASSTHGQVDSSTDTQYF.